The 15 T cell receptor beta chains presented below share a single source sample, sequenced in a study of control samples from healthy donors and cancer patients. Data came from immunoSEQ multiplex PCR; TCRdb stores just in-frame clones and leaves some out. The sample carries some 18,000 clones, 80% to 90% recorded once. The specimen was PBMCs. The receptors here all came from a woman in her sixties or seventies with lung cancer.

There are a few counts of this clone. This chain connects TRBV7-6 to TRBJ2-7; TRBD2 aligns across 13 bases. CDR1 and CDR2 (germline): SGHVS, FNYEAQ. V was pared by 5 bases and J by 4 bases, with 2 bases of the junction left unmatched. This CDR3 contains 14 residues. DNA for the CDR3: TGTGCCAGCAGCCCGGGACTAGCGGGGTACGAGCAGTACTTC. It yields the protein CASSPGLAGYEQYF. The full variable domain, its missing parts supplied by reference TRBV7-6 and TRBJ2-7, is GAGVSQSPRYKVTKRGQDVALRCDPISGHVSLYWYRQALGQGPEFLTYFNYEAQQDKSGLPNDRFSAERPEGSISTLTIQRTEQRDSAMYRCASSPGLAGYEQYFGPGTRLTVT.

The gene calls are TRBV6-2 or TRBV6-3 and TRBJ2-7; tentatively, D is TRBD1 (6 bases). The CDR3 is 16 residues long. The germline V gene has CDR1 MNHEY and CDR2 SVGEGT. With 5 bases removed from V and 2 bases from J, the gap between germline ends came to 19 bases. This CDR3 reads CASSLPTGRETYEQYF. CDR3 DNA sequence: TGTGCCAGCAGTCTACCTACAGGGCGCGAAACCTACGAGCAGTACTTC.

The chain is built from TRBV11-3 and TRBJ2-6; D is perhaps TRBD1 or TRBD2 (6 bases each). The germline V gene encodes CDR1 SGHNT and CDR2 YENEEA. The CDR3 has 18 amino acids. V lost 4 bases and J 3 bases, leaving 19 bases between the germline ends. The CDR3 protein is CASSSRSGRGVGANVLTF. CDR3 nucleotide sequence: TGTGCCAGCAGCTCCCGATCGGGTAGGGGGGTTGGGGCCAACGTCCTGACTTTC. The complete variable domain, with remaining parts taken from reference TRBV11-3 and TRBJ2-6, reads EAGVVQSPRYKIIEKKQPVAFWCNPISGHNTLYWYLQNLGQGPELLIRYENEEAVDDSQLPKDRFSAERLKGVDSTLKIQPAELGDSAVYLCASSSRSGRGVGANVLTFGAGSRLTVL.

The gene calls are TRBV13 and TRBJ1-2, with 7 bases aligning to TRBD1. CDR1 and CDR2 (germline): PRHDT, FYEKMQ (reference sequence). V shed 5 bases, J shed 8 bases, and the junction held 17 bases outside the gene matches. The CDR3 loop spans 16 amino acids. CDR3 in amino acids: CASSPRTGSSFSGYTF. In nucleotides, the CDR3 is TGTGCCAGCAGCCCCCGGACAGGATCATCCTTCTCGGGCTACACCTTC.

This clone was observed a single time. The DNA for the CDR3 is TGTGCCAGCAGTTTAGCGTGGGATCAGCCCCAGCATTTT. Its translation: CASSLAWDQPQHF. The V call is TRBV12-3 or TRBV12-4, the J call TRBJ1-5; D uncertain. The CDR3 runs to 13 residues. Trimming removed 0 bases at V and 5 bases at J, with 5 bases between.

The CDR3 sequence is CASGYRAGYGYTF. CDR3 nucleotides: TGTGCCAGCGGATACAGGGCCGGCTATGGCTACACCTTC. V is TRBV19 and J is TRBJ1-2; a possible D gene is TRBD1 (6 bases). CDR1 is LNHDA and CDR2 is SQIVND in the germline V gene (reference sequence). Trimming cost V 9 bases and J 4 bases, with 15 bases left between them. CDR3 length equals 13 residues.

This rearrangement joins TRBV21-1 to TRBJ1-1; the table assigns TRBD1, which was not confirmed against the DNA. TRBV21-1 is a documented pseudogene. CDR3 length: 17 amino acids. The CDR3 here is CASSKEARGARDTEAFF. CDR3 DNA: TGTGCCAGCAGCAAAGAGGCCAGGGGCGCCCGGGACACTGAAGCTTTCTTT.

This rearrangement joins TRBV7-6 to TRBJ2-2, with D unresolved. V was trimmed by 1 base and J by 0 bases, leaving 12 bases between them. In germline, CDR1 is SGHVS, CDR2 FNYEAQ. This CDR3 is 17 amino acids long. The chain's CDR3 is CASSLVFGNANTGELFF. CDR3 DNA: TGTGCCAGCAGCTTAGTATTTGGGAACGCGAACACCGGGGAGCTGTTTTTT. The entire variable domain, with the rest obtained from reference TRBV7-6 and TRBJ2-2, is as follows: GAGVSQSPRYKVTKRGQDVALRCDPISGHVSLYWYRQALGQGPEFLTYFNYEAQQDKSGLPNDRFSAERPEGSISTLTIQRTEQRDSAMYRCASSLVFGNANTGELFFGEGSRLTVL.

The gene calls are TRBV27 and TRBJ2-2; D is perhaps TRBD1 (7 bases). CDR1 is MNHEY and CDR2 is SMNVEV in the germline V gene (reference sequence). The CDR3 is 15 amino acids. The ends were cut back, 5 bases at V and 7 bases at J, with 17 bases in the middle. CDR3 amino acids: CASSPGRRGVGELFF. Written as DNA, the CDR3 is TGTGCCAGCAGTCCGGGTCGCAGGGGGGTCGGGGAGCTGTTTTTT.

This chain connects TRBV7-2 to TRBJ2-1; D gene unclear. V lost 1 base, J lost 4 bases, and 8 bases lay in between. The germline V gene encodes CDR1 SGHTA and CDR2 FQGNSA. The CDR3 has 14 amino acids. The CDR3 spells CASSLEFGYNEQFF. The CDR3 bases are TGTGCCAGCAGCTTAGAGTTCGGTTACAATGAGCAGTTCTTC.

This rearrangement joins TRBV28 to TRBJ2-1; D is ambiguous. CDR3 length equals 14 residues. The germline V gene encodes CDR1 MDHEN and CDR2 SYDVKM. V lost 6 bases and J lost 9, with 18 bases in between. Here the CDR3 reads CASSLAPRSGEQFF. In nucleotides, the CDR3 is TGTGCCAGCAGCCTCGCCCCTAGGTCGGGTGAGCAGTTCTTC.

The table lists this clone with a few counts. The rearrangement uses TRBV20-1 and TRBJ2-1, with D possibly TRBD2 on 5 matching bases. Looked up from germline, CDR1 is DFQATT and CDR2 is SNEGSKA (reference sequence). The CDR3 extends over 11 amino acids. V was clipped by 7 bases and J by 5 bases, with 9 bases between them. CDR3 coding DNA: TGCAGTGTTAACGGGGACAATGAGCAGTTCTTC. Its translation is CSVNGDNEQFF.

This clone was seen a few times. The rearrangement uses TRBV19 and TRBJ2-1, with TRBD2 matching over 8 bases. Unmatched junction bases numbered 5, after V lost 5 bases and J lost 5 bases. Per germline, CDR1 LNHDA and CDR2 SQIVND (reference sequence). The CDR3 loop spans 14 amino acids. CDR3 sequence (DNA): TGTGCCAGTAGTTTAGGCGGGAGGAACAATGAGCAGTTCTTC. Protein product: CASSLGGRNNEQFF.

V is TRBV27 and J is TRBJ1-1; no clear D. Germline values: CDR1 MNHEY, CDR2 SMNVEV (reference sequence). This CDR3 is 14 amino acids long. Trimming took 3 bases from V and 4 from J, leaving 12 bases between them. The chain's CDR3 is CASSFRRAGTEAFF. CDR3 DNA sequence: TGTGCCAGCAGTTTCAGGCGGGCAGGCACTGAAGCTTTCTTT.

This clone was detected once. CDR3 sequence (DNA): TGTGCCACCAGCGGAGGGCGGGGCAGCTCCTACAATGAGCAGTTCTTC. This codes for CATSGGRGSSYNEQFF. The chain employs TRBV24-1 and TRBJ2-1, with TRBD2 as a possible D gene (6 bases). Germline assignment: CDR1 KGHDR and CDR2 SFDVKD. V was pared by 7 bases and J by 0 bases, with 15 bases between. The CDR3 contains 16 residues.